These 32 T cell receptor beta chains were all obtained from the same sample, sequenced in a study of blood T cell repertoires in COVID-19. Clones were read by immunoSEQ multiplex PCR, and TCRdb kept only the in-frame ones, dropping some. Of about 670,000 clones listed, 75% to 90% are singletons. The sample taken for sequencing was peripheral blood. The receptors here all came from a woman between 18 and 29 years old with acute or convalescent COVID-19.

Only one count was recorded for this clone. The CDR3 region is CASSPTARTGEAFF. Written as DNA, the CDR3 is TGTGCCAGCTCACCGACAGCCCGAACTGGGGAAGCTTTCTTT. This chain connects TRBV18 to TRBJ1-1; TRBD1 might be the D (5 bases). The V end was cut by 3 bases, the J end by 8 bases, with 16 bases between. The CDR3 is 14 amino acids. Germline V CDR1 and CDR2: KGHSH, LQKENI.

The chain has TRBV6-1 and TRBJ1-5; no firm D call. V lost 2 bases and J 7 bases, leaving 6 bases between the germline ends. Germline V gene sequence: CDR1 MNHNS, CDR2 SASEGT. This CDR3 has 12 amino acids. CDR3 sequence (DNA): TGTGCCAGCAGTGAACTAGGACAGCCCCAGCATTTT. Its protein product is CASSELGQPQHF.

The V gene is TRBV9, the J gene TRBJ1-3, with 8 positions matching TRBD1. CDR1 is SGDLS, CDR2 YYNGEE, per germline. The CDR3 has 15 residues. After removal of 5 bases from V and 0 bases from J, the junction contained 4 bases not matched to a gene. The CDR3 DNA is TGTGCCAGCAGGACAGGGGCCTACTCTGGAAACACCATATATTTT. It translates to CASRTGAYSGNTIYF.

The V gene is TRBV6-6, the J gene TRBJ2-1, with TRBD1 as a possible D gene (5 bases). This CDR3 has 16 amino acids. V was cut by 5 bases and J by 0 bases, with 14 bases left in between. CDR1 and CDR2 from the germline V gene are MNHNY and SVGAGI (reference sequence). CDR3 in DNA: TGTGCCAGCAGTCGTCTGGGGCAGGACTCCTACAATGAGCAGTTCTTC. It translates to CASSRLGQDSYNEQFF.

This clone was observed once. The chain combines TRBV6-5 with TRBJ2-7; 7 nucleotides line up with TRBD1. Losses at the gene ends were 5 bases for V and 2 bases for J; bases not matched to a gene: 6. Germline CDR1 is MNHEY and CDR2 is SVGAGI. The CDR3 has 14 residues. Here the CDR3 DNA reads TGTGCCAGCAGTAGAAAGACAGGGCCCTACGAGCAGTACTTC. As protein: CASSRKTGPYEQYF.

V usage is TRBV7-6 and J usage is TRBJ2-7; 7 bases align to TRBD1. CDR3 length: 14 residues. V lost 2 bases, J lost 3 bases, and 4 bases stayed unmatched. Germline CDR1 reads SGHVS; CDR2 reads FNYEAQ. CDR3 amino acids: CASSLRGRGYEQYF. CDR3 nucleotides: TGTGCCAGCAGCTTAAGGGGGCGCGGCTACGAGCAGTACTTC.

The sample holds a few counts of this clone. In nucleotides, the CDR3 is TGTGCCAGCAGTCCTAGGACAGGGTGGACCCTCCACTTT. Protein sequence: CASSPRTGWTLHF. This chain links TRBV12-3 or TRBV12-4 with TRBJ1-6; TRBD1 agrees at 8 bases. The V segment lost 5 bases and the J segment 14 bases; nucleotides outside the gene matches: 8. The CDR3 totals 13 residues.

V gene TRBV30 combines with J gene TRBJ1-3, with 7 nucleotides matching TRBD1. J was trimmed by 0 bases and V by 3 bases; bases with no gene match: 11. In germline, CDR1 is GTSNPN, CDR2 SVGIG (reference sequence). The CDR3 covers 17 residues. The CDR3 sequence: CAWRGGRTGASGNTIYF. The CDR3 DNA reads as TGTGCCTGGAGAGGAGGGAGGACAGGTGCCTCTGGAAACACCATATATTTT. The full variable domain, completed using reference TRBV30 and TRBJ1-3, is SQTIHQWPATLVQPVGSPLSLECTVEGTSNPNLYWYRQAAGRGLQLLFYSVGIGQISSEVPQNLSASRPQDRQFILSSKKLLLSDSGFYLCAWRGGRTGASGNTIYFGEGSWLTVV.

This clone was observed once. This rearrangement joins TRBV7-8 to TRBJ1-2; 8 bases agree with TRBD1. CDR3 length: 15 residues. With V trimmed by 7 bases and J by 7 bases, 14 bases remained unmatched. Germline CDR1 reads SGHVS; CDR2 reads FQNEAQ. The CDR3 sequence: CASTSGAGGVGGYTF. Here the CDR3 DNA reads TGTGCCAGCACCAGTGGGGCAGGGGGCGTAGGTGGCTACACCTTC.

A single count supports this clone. Written as DNA, the CDR3 is TGTGCCAGTAGGATACAGGGAAGCAATCAGCCCCAGCATTTT. This codes for CASRIQGSNQPQHF. The chain has TRBV19 and TRBJ1-5, with D perhaps matching TRBD1 (6 bases). The CDR3 contains 14 residues. Germline CDR1 LNHDA, CDR2 SQIVND (reference sequence). Trimming took off 6 bases at V and 1 base at J, with 10 bases between the two ends.

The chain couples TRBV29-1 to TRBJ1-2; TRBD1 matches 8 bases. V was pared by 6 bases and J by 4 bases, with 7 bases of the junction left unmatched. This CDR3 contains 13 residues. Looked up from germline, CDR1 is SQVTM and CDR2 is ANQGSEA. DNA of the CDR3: TGCAGCGTCCTGGACAGGGTGGGCTATGGCTACACCTTC. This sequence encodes CSVLDRVGYGYTF.

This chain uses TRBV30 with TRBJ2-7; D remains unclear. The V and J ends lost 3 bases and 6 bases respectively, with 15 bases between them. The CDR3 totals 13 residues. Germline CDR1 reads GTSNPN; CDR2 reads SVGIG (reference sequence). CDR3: CAWSGQAQAEQYF. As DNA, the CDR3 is TGTGCCTGGAGCGGTCAGGCTCAGGCCGAGCAGTACTTC.

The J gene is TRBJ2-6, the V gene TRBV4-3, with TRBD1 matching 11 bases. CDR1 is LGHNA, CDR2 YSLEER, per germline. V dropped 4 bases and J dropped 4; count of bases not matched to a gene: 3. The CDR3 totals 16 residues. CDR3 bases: TGCGCCAGCAGCCGGGACAGGGGGTTCGGGGCCAACGTCCTGACTTTC. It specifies CASSRDRGFGANVLTF.

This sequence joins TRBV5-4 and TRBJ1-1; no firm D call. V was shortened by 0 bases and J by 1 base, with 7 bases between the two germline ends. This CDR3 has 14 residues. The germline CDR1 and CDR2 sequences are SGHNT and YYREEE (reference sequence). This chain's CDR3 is CASSLGQPNTEAFF. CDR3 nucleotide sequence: TGTGCCAGCAGCTTGGGGCAACCGAACACTGAAGCTTTCTTT.

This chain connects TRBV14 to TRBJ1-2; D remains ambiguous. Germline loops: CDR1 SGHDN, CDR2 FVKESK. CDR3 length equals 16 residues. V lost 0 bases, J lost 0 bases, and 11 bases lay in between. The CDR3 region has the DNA TGTGCCAGCAGCCAAGAGCAGGCCTATACTAACTATGGCTACACCTTC. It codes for CASSQEQAYTNYGYTF. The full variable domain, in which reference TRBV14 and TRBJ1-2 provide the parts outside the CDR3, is EAGVTQFPSHSVIEKGQTVTLRCDPISGHDNLYWYRRVMGKEIKFLLHFVKESKQDESGMPNNRFLAERTGGTYSTLKVQPAELEDSGVYFCASSQEQAYTNYGYTFGSGTRLTVV.

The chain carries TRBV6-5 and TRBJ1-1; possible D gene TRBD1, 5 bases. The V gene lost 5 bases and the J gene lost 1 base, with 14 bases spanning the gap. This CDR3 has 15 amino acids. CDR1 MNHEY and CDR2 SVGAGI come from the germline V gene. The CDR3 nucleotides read TGTGCCAGCAGTCCTCCGGGGGGTTGGAACACTGAAGCTTTCTTT. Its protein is CASSPPGGWNTEAFF.

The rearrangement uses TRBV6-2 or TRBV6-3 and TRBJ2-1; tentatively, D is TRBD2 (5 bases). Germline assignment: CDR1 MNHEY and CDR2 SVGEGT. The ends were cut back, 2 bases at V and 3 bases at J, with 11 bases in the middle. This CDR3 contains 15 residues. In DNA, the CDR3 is TGTGCCAGCAGTTACCCAGCGGATCTCTACAATGAGCAGTTCTTC. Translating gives CASSYPADLYNEQFF.

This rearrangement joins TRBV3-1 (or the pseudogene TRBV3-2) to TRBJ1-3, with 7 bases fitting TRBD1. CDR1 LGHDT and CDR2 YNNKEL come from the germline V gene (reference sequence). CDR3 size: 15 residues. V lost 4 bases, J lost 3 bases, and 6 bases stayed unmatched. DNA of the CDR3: TGTGCCAGCAGCCCCCGGGACAGCTTTGGAAACACCATATATTTT. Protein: CASSPRDSFGNTIYF.

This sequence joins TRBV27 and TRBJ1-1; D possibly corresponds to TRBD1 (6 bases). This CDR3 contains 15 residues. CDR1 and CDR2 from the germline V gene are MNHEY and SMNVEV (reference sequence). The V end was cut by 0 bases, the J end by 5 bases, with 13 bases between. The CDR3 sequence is CASSLSGAPSTEAFF. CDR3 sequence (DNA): TGTGCCAGCAGTTTATCGGGGGCCCCGTCGACTGAAGCTTTCTTT.

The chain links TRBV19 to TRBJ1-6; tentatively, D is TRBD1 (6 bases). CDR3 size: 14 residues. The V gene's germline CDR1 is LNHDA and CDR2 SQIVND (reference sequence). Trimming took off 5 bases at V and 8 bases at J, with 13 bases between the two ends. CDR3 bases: TGTGCCAGTAGTTCCGGGACAATGGATTCACCCCTCCACTTT. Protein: CASSSGTMDSPLHF.

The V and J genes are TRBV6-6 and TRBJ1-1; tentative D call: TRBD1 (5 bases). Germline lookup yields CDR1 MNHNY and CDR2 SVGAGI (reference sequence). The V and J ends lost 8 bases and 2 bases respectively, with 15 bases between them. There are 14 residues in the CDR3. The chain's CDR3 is CASRGRQSNTEAFF. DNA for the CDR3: TGTGCCAGCCGAGGAAGACAGAGCAACACTGAAGCTTTCTTT.

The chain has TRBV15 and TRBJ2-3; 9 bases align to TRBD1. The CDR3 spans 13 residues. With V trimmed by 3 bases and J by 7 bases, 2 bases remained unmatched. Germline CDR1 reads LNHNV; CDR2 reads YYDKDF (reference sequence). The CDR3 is CATSRDRGYTQYF. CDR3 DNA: TGTGCCACCAGCAGGGACAGGGGTTATACGCAGTATTTT.

CDR3 in DNA: TGCGCCAGCAGGGGCGAAGGGGTAGGTGAGCAGTTCTTC. Translation: CASRGEGVGEQFF. The rearrangement links TRBV5-1 to TRBJ2-1, with D maybe TRBD1 (5 bases). Trimming took 5 bases from V and 9 from J, leaving 15 bases between them. The CDR3 spans 13 residues. CDR1 and CDR2 from the germline V gene are SGHRS and YFSETQ.

The CDR3 spells CASSWGRENEQYF. The CDR3 DNA follows: TGTGCCAGCAGCTGGGGTAGGGAGAACGAGCAGTACTTC. The chain recombines TRBV7-8 with TRBJ2-7; possibly TRBD2 for D (5 bases). The V and J ends lost 4 bases and 5 bases respectively, with 12 bases between them. Germline V lookup: CDR1 SGHVS, CDR2 FQNEAQ. The CDR3 consists of 13 residues.

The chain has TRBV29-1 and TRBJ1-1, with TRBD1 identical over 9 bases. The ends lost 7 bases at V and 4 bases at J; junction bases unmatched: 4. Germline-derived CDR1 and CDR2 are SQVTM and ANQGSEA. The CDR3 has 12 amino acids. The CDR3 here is CSAETGGTEAFF. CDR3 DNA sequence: TGCAGCGCTGAGACAGGGGGCACTGAAGCTTTCTTT.

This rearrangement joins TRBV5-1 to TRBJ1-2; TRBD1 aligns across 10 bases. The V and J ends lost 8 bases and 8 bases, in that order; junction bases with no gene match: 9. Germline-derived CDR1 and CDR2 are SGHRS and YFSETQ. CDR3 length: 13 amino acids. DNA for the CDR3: TGCGCCAGTCAGACAGGGGGCAATGGAGGCTACACCTTC. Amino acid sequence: CASQTGGNGGYTF.

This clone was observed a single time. The CDR3 nucleotides read TGTGCCAGCAGCTTGGACTACAAGGGACTCATGAACACTGAAGCTTTCTTT. Protein sequence: CASSLDYKGLMNTEAFF. This chain links TRBV7-8 with TRBJ1-1; maybe TRBD1 (5 bases). The length of the CDR3 is 17 residues. V was pared by 3 bases and J by 0 bases, with 17 bases between. Germline V CDR1 and CDR2: SGHVS, FQNEAQ.

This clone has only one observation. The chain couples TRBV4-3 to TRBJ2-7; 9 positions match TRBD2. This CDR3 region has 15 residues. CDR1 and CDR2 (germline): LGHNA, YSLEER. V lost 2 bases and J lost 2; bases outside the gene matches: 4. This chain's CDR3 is CASSQRSGGPYEQYF. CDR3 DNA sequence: TGCGCCAGCAGCCAAAGAAGCGGGGGGCCCTACGAGCAGTACTTC.

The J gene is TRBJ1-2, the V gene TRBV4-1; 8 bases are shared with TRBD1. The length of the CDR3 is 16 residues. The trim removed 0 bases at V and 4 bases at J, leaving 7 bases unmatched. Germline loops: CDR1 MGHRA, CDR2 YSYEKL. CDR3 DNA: TGCGCCAGCAGCCAAGATTCGGGGGACAGGACCTATGGCTACACCTTC. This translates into CASSQDSGDRTYGYTF.

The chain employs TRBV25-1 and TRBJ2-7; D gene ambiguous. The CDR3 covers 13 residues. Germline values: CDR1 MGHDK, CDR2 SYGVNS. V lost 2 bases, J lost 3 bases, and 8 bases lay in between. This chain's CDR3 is CASSETEFYEQYF. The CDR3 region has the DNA TGTGCCAGCAGTGAAACGGAGTTCTACGAGCAGTACTTC.

The CDR3 coding sequence is TGTGCCAGCAGCGTAAAGGGACAGGGGGTTTCCTACAATGAGCAGTTCTTC. It is translated as CASSVKGQGVSYNEQFF. The V call is TRBV9, the J call TRBJ2-1; TRBD1 aligns across 11 bases. The CDR3 contains 17 residues. V lost 1 base to trimming and J lost 1 base; unmatched junction nucleotides: 4. Germline V gene lookup returns CDR1 SGDLS and CDR2 YYNGEE. Combining the CDR3 with reference TRBV9 and TRBJ2-1 gives the whole variable domain DSGVTQTPKHLITATGQRVTLRCSPRSGDLSVYWYQQSLDQGLQFLIQYYNGEERAKGNILERFSAQQFPDLHSELNLSSLELGDSALYFCASSVKGQGVSYNEQFFGPGTRLTVL.

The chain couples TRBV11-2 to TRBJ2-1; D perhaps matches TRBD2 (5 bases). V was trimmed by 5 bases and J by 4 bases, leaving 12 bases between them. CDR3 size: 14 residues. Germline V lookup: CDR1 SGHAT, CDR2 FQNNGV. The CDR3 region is CASSHPGEYNEQFF. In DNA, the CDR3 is TGTGCCAGCAGCCACCCTGGGGAGTACAATGAGCAGTTCTTC.